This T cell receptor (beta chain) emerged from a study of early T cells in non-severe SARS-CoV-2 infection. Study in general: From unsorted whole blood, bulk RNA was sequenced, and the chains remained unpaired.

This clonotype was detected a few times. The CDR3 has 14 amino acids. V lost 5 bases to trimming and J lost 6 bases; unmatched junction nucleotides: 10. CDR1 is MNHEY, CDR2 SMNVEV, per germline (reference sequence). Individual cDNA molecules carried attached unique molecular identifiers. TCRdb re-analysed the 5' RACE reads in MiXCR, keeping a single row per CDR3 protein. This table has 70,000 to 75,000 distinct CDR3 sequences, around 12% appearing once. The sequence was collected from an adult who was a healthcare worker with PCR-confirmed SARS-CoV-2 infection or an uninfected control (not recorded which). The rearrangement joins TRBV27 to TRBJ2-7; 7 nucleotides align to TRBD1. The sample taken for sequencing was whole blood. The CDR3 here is CASSRQGYSGEQYF. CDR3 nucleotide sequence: TGTGCCAGCAGTCGACAGGGTTATTCAGGCGAGCAGTACTTC.